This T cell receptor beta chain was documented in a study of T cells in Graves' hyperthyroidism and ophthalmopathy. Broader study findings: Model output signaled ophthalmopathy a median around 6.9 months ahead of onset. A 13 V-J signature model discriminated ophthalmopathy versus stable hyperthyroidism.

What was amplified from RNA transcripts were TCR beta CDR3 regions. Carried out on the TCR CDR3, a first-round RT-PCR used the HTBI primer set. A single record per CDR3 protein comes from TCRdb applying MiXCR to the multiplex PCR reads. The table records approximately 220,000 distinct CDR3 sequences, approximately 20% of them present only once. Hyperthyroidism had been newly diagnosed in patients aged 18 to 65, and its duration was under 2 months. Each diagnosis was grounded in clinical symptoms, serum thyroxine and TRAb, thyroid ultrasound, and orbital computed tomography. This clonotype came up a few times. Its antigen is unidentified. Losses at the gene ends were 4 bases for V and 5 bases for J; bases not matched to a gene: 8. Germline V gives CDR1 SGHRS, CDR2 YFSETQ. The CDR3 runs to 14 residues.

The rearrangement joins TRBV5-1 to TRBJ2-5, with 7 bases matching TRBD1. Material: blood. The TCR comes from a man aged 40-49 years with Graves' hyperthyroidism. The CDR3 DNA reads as TGCGCCAGCAGCACCACGGGACAGAGGGAGACCCAGTACTTC. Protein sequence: CASSTTGQRETQYF.